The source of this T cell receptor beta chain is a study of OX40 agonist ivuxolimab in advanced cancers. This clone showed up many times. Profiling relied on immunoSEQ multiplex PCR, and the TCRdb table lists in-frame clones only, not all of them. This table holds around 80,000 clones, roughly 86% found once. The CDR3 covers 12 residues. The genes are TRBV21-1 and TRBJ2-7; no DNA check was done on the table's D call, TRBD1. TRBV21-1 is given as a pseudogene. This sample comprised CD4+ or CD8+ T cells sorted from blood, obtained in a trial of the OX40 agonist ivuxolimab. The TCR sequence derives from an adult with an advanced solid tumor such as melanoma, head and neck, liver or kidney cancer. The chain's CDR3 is CASSNFDRILRF. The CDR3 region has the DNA TGTGCCAGCAGCAACTTCGACAGGATCCTCCGCTTC.